The 11 T cell receptor beta chains reported below all come from one sample, sequenced in a study of blood T cell repertoires in COVID-19. Sequencing was performed with immunoSEQ multiplex PCR; in TCRdb, only in-frame clones are kept and a portion is missing. The data show 160,000 or so clones, about four fifths seen once. Input material: peripheral blood. These receptors were collected from a man aged 65-85 years who had recovered from COVID-19.

A word on this clone: One end of the junction varies from germline; a read error may be responsible. V usage is TRBV3-1 (or the pseudogene TRBV3-2) and J usage is TRBJ2-1, with TRBD2 identical over 14 bases. The CDR3 is 16 residues long. Germline V lookup: CDR1 LGHDT, CDR2 YNNKEL (reference sequence). CDR3 nucleotide sequence: TGTGCCAGCAGGCAAGCCGGGACTAGCGGGAGCAATGAGCAGTTCTTC. It yields the protein CASRQAGTSGSNEQFF.

The chain couples TRBV3-1 (or the pseudogene TRBV3-2) to TRBJ1-5; TRBD1 aligns across 7 bases. The CDR3 sequence is 13 residues long. Per germline, CDR1 LGHDT and CDR2 YNNKEL (reference sequence). The V gene end was trimmed by 3 bases and the J gene end by 5 bases; junction bases not matched to a gene: 1. The CDR3 is CASSHQGDQPQHF. In nucleotides, the CDR3 is TGTGCCAGCAGCCATCAGGGGGATCAGCCCCAGCATTTT.

V is TRBV3-1 (or the pseudogene TRBV3-2) and J is TRBJ2-7; D is unresolved. V dropped 1 base and J dropped 0 bases, with 10 bases sitting between them. CDR1 and CDR2 from the germline V gene are LGHDT and YNNKEL (reference sequence). The CDR3 spans 15 residues. In DNA, the CDR3 is TGTGCCAGCAGCCAAGTAGGCGGCGGCTCCTACGAGCAGTACTTC. This sequence encodes CASSQVGGGSYEQYF.

This sequence joins TRBV9 and TRBJ2-7; tentatively, D is TRBD2 (5 bases). The CDR3 totals 13 residues. V dropped 0 bases and J dropped 6 bases, with 10 bases sitting between them. CDR1 is SGDLS and CDR2 is YYNGEE in the germline V gene. CDR3 sequence: CASSVDGKREQYF. The CDR3 nucleotides are TGTGCCAGCAGCGTAGACGGGAAACGCGAGCAGTACTTC.

This chain joins TRBV29-1 and TRBJ2-7, with TRBD1 identical over 7 bases. Germline CDR1 SQVTM, CDR2 ANQGSEA. After removal of 3 bases from V and 7 bases from J, the junction contained 9 bases not matched to a gene. The CDR3 is made up of 13 amino acids. CDR3 amino acids: CSVEQGDLGEQYF. The CDR3 DNA reads as TGCAGCGTTGAGCAGGGGGATTTGGGGGAGCAGTACTTC.

The J gene is TRBJ2-1, the V gene TRBV7-9, with D perhaps matching TRBD2 (6 bases). The CDR3 runs 11 residues. Germline CDR1 is SEHNR and CDR2 is FQNEAQ (reference sequence). Trimming cost V 5 bases and J 7 bases, with 6 bases left between them. The CDR3 sequence is CASSGLNEQFF. In DNA form, the CDR3 reads TGTGCCAGCAGCGGACTAAATGAGCAGTTCTTC. Based on the CDR3 plus reference TRBV7-9 and TRBJ2-1, the full variable domain is DTGVSQNPRHKITKRGQNVTFRCDPISEHNRLYWYRQTLGQGPEFLTYFQNEAQLEKSRLLSDRFSAERPKGSFSTLEIQRTEQGDSAMYLCASSGLNEQFFGPGTRLTVL.

The rearrangement links TRBV3-1 (or the pseudogene TRBV3-2) to TRBJ2-4, with D perhaps matching TRBD2 (6 bases). Germline CDR1 LGHDT, CDR2 YNNKEL (reference sequence). This CDR3 is 11 amino acids long. Trimming stripped 1 base from V and 11 bases from J, with 6 bases between. CDR3 bases: TGTGCCAGCAGCCAAGCGGGGGTTCAGTACTTC. Amino acids: CASSQAGVQYF.

This chain uses TRBV6-6 with TRBJ2-3; D gene uncertain. The V end was cut by 6 bases, the J end by 0 bases, with 7 bases between. CDR1 MNHNY and CDR2 SVGAGI come from the germline V gene (reference sequence). This CDR3 spans 13 amino acids. The CDR3 here is CASRPSSTDTQYF. The CDR3 DNA reads TGTGCCAGCAGGCCGAGCAGCACAGATACGCAGTATTTT.

The chain joins TRBV2 to TRBJ1-6, with D unclear. This CDR3 spans 15 amino acids. V was cut by 7 bases and J by 7 bases, with 17 bases left in between. The germline CDR1 and CDR2 sequences are SNHLY and FYNNEI. The CDR3 DNA reads TGTGCCAGCACCCTACTGGGAGAGAGGAATTCACCCCTCCACTTT. Translation gives CASTLLGERNSPLHF.

This chain uses TRBV11-3 with TRBJ2-7; D gene uncertain. Germline loops: CDR1 SGHNT, CDR2 YENEEA. V lost 5 bases and J 6 bases, leaving 14 bases between the germline ends. This CDR3 spans 13 amino acids. The CDR3 sequence: CASSRLRVTEQYF. The CDR3, as DNA: TGTGCCAGCAGCCGGCTTCGGGTGACCGAGCAGTACTTC.

The chain is built from TRBV12-5 and TRBJ1-1; 8 nucleotides line up with TRBD1. With V trimmed by 1 base and J by 11 bases, 12 bases remained unmatched. The CDR3 totals 15 residues. Germline assignment: CDR1 LGHNT and CDR2 FRNRAP. The CDR3 spells CASGLGGQAWSMAFF. The CDR3 region has the DNA TGTGCTAGTGGTTTGGGGGGACAGGCCTGGAGTATGGCTTTCTTT.